The present T cell receptor beta chain was sequenced within a study of Ad26.COV2.S vaccination and SARS-CoV-2 variants (dated by TCRdb to the early 2020s). At the level of the whole study: Vaccine-arm donors were drawn from COV1001, a multicentre, randomized, double-blind, placebo-controlled phase I-IIa trial of Ad26.COV2.S in healthy adults. A total of 32 samples were included in the TCR-sequenced set, comprising roughly 19 Ad26.COV2.S vaccine recipients, 5 placebo recipients and 8 SARS-CoV-2 convalescent individuals. The specificity and breadth of SARS-CoV-2-reactive T cell receptors after Ad26.COV2.S vaccination were assessed by TCRbeta repertoire sequencing. Ad26.COV2.S was given intramuscularly at 5x10^10 or 1x10^11 viral particles, as a single shot or as two shots 56 days apart. Trial participants were randomized into five groups of five, in which low-dose or high-dose Ad26.COV2.S was given once or twice, or placebo was given on both occasions. Investigators did not know the trial group allocation while performing experiments and assessing outcomes. The study at large found these results: Ad26.COV2.S recipients had higher spike-specific TCR breadth than placebo recipients (P = 0.0014). The study was not powered to compare responses between vaccine doses or regimens. Comparable non-spike TCR breadth was observed between vaccine and placebo recipients, consistent with only spike being contained in the vaccine. After vaccination, spike-specific CD8+ and CD4+ T cell responses were reported to show substantial breadth. According to the authors, total T cell responses may have been underestimated by the TCR breadth and depth analyses.

Explained via the paper, the treatment or condition label denotes: around 19 received Ad26.COV2.S at low or high dose, single or two shots; a few received placebo; per-sample allocation not given. For vaccine and placebo recipients, repertoires were sequenced using samples collected on day 63 after the first injection. Cohort 1b enrolled 25 adults aged 18-55 years at a single site in Boston, USA, between 29 July and 7 August 2020. Ad26.COV2.S was a replication-incompetent adenovirus type 26 vector that expressed a prefusion-stabilized SARS-CoV-2 spike protein derived from the original Wuhan strain. The immunoSEQ Assay was used to sequence TCRbeta CDR3 regions. After extraction, genomic DNA underwent amplification by bias-controlled multiplex PCR, followed by high-throughput sequencing. As for the authors' bioinformatics: Collapsing and filtering of sequences were performed to quantify the absolute abundance of each unique TCRbeta CDR3 region. Usable DNA was measured by amplifying reference genes present in all nucleated cells, and TCRbeta template counts were normalized to that usable DNA to estimate T cell fraction. Repertoire TCRs were annotated as SARS-CoV-2-specific by exact matching of V gene, CDR3 amino acid sequence and J gene to a known reactive TCR set. The reference SARS-CoV-2 TCR set came from MIRA and was filtered for enrichment in COVID-19-positive ImmuneCODE repertoires, removing public or cross-reactive TCRs. Using the MIRA antigens, annotated TCRs were further analysed by specific ORF or by position within an ORF. Breadth was defined as the number of annotated unique rearrangements divided by the total number of unique productive rearrangements, and depth was defined as the summed frequency of the annotated unique rearrangements. Group comparisons of TCR breadth used two-sided Wilcoxon rank-sum tests. The table comes from immuneACCESS by way of TCRdb, which keeps in-frame sequences with V and J called. Part of the clones is missing from these tables; in studies checked, under half for an unresolved V gene and the rest for unknown reasons. The DNA gave D and trimming, while V, J and clone size come from that table. The sample records roughly 420,000 clones, approximately 88% of which are singletons. The ten largest clones capture approximately 4% of the sample.

Details on this clone: Its binding antigen is unknown. Base qualities are not at hand, and no much larger clone is one base apart.

The CDR3 starts with the cysteine, ends with the phenylalanine, and has 16 residues. Only CDR3 DNA is held: 48 bases, read in frame from base 1. The germline V end is reduced by 5 bases and the J end by 10 bases; junction bases left unmatched: 11. CDR1 and CDR2 (SGHTA, FQGNSA) derive from the germline V gene. The chain links TRBV7-2 with TRBJ2-1; 13 middle bases align to TRBD2. Sample: peripheral blood, taken in a trial of Ad26.COV2.S vaccine versus placebo. This sequence was found in a person between 18 and 65 years old who received the Ad26.COV2.S COVID-19 vaccine or a placebo. The CDR3 region: CASSPRGTSGEGEQFF. The sequence in DNA is TGTGCCAGCAGCCCCCGAGGGACTAGCGGGGAGGGGGAGCAGTTCTTC.